This TCR beta chain was retrieved from a study of OX40 agonist ivuxolimab in advanced cancers. Background for the entire study: Ivuxolimab was an agonistic, fully human IgG2 monoclonal antibody directed against OX40 (CD134), a costimulatory receptor. Intravenous ivuxolimab was administered to patients every 2 weeks at six dose levels: 0.01, 0.1, 0.3, 1.5, 3 and 10 mg/kg. Of the approximately 54 patients in dose escalation, some 19 had hepatocellular carcinoma, about 15 had melanoma, 9 had renal cell carcinoma and 9 had head and neck cancer. A male proportion of 82.7% and a mean age of approximately 55 years, ranging from about 20 to 85, were recorded for the dose-escalation cohort. Patients were allowed to have had prior anti-PD-1, anti-PD-L1 or anti-CTLA-4 therapy, and more than 30% of the dose-escalation patients had previously received checkpoint inhibitors. Partial responses were achieved by three dose-escalation patients, of whom one had hepatocellular carcinoma and two had cutaneous melanoma. The purpose of peripheral TCRbeta sequencing was to test whether ivuxolimab changed TCR sequence diversity and led to clonal T-cell expansion. The monotherapy dose-escalation portion (N ≈ 52 patients) of the phase I ivuxolimab trial is reported in the paper. Results the study describes overall, beyond this receptor: The antigen specificity of the clonally expanded peripheral T cells was not determined. Low levels of normalized T-cell clonal expansion were also seen in some patients who did not respond. In the 0.1-3.0 mg/kg groups, partial responders had among the lowest normalized peripheral clonal expansion, particularly in CD8+ T cells. At doses of 0.1 to 3.0 mg/kg, clonal expansion of both CD4+ and CD8+ blood T cells was observed from baseline to week 6. After ivuxolimab, expanded clones were on average more numerous among CD8+ T cells than among CD4+ T cells.

CDR1 and CDR2, per the germline V gene (reference sequence), are GTSNPN and SVGIG. The CDR3 sequence holds 14 residues, the cysteine and phenylalanine included. The retained sequence is limited to the CDR3, 42 bases, with the frame set at the first base. The junction carries 14 bases between V and J, which are trimmed by 5 bases and 4 bases respectively. Patients with autoimmune disease history or receiving systemic immunosuppression were excluded from the trial. In every dose cohort, peripheral blood was drawn for TCR sequencing at baseline, cycle 4 day 1, and cycle 7 day 1. The samples were drawn from a first-in-human, open-label, multicenter phase I dose-escalation trial of ivuxolimab. The trial enrolled adults with locally advanced or metastatic head and neck squamous cell, hepatocellular, melanoma or renal cell carcinoma. Before TCR sequencing, CD4+ and CD8+ T cells were separately sorted from peripheral blood.

This clone was counted between two and nine times. No antigen is known for it. Base qualities are not at hand, and no much larger clone is one base apart. To sequence the TCRbeta CDR3 region, genomic DNA was isolated from the sorted cells. The immunoSEQ Assay was used to sequence the TCRbeta CDR3 regions. Held by TCRdb, this immuneACCESS table contains in-frame sequences only and omits some clones. Under half of the omission traces to an unresolved V gene where checked; the cause of the rest is unknown. Recorded for this sample are more than 35,000 clones; approximately 86% of them occurred a single time. 9% to 13% of the sample comes from the top ten.

This sequence was found in an adult with an advanced solid tumor such as melanoma, head and neck, liver or kidney cancer. This material consisted of CD4+ or CD8+ T cells sorted from blood, taken in a trial of the OX40 agonist ivuxolimab. The V and J genes are TRBV30 and TRBJ2-2; a tentative D match to TRBD1 spans 6 bases. The CDR3 in this case is CAWSVGAITGELFF. The DNA is TGTGCCTGGTCGGTGGGGGCTATCACCGGGGAGCTGTTTTTT.